Listed below are T cell receptor beta chains from one sample, sequenced in a study of technical replicates of blood from a few donors. Using immunoSEQ multiplex PCR, the repertoire was profiled, and TCRdb retains in-frame clones only, with some absent. The table lists fewer than 45,000 clones, around 96% of them singletons. The sample taken for sequencing was T cells isolated from PBMCs. Every receptor here comes from a human donor in good health. The CDR3 runs from the conserved cysteine through the conserved F or W. The D gene is left open where the match is weak.

j_call d_call v_call cdr3_aa
TRBJ2-7 . TRBV6-5 CASSYSQQGSYEQYF
TRBJ1-3 . TRBV6-1 CASAPAGDTIYF
TRBJ2-7 . TRBV5-1 CASSFGGGSYEQYF
TRBJ1-4 . TRBV9 CASSGGGGEEKLFF
TRBJ2-6 . TRBV5-4 CASSLELSGANVLTF
TRBJ2-7 . TRBV2 CASVRYEQYF
TRBJ2-7 TRBD1 TRBV6-5 CASRGQGYEQYF
TRBJ2-3 TRBD2 TRBV5-6 CASSFLASGHTDTQYF
TRBJ1-1 . TRBV4-1 CASSQVQGWGTEAFF
TRBJ2-7 . TRBV5-1 CASSLKRSTQGYNEQYF
TRBJ1-3 . TRBV9 CASSDSLIDSGNTIYF
TRBJ1-1 . TRBV25-1 CASRRSNTEAFF
TRBJ2-7 . TRBV28 CASSFQGPGSYEQYF
TRBJ1-5 TRBD1 TRBV30 CAFNSDRGHQPQHF
TRBJ2-1 . TRBV4-1 CASSQIGSSYNEQFF
TRBJ2-3 . TRBV6-4 CASSERAGAADTQYF
TRBJ2-1 TRBD2 TRBV7-8 CASSLFGLAAGGFYNEQFF
TRBJ1-1 TRBD1 TRBV30 CAWSVIPTGGRGANTEAFF
TRBJ2-7 TRBD1 TRBV2 CATWRGTGPHEQYF
TRBJ2-1 TRBD1 TRBV6-6 CASSYVQGAINEQFF
TRBJ2-7 TRBD2 TRBV5-4 CASSPGLAEAYEQYF
TRBJ2-5 . TRBV30 CAWSYRVGETQYF
TRBJ1-5 TRBD1 TRBV28 CASSRNRGTQPQHF
TRBJ2-7 . TRBV18 CASSPGQTTYEQYF
TRBJ2-1 TRBD2 TRBV7-3 CASSPGTSGNGEQFF
TRBJ2-5 TRBD1 TRBV2 CASNRGPGETQYF
TRBJ1-2 TRBD1 TRBV2 CASSEVQGGNYGYTF
TRBJ1-2 . TRBV2 CASSAGYGYTF
TRBJ2-1 TRBD1 TRBV5-1 CASSSGTAVDEQFF
TRBJ1-5 TRBD1 TRBV6-1 CASRGDRGQPQHF
TRBJ1-5 . TRBV6-6 CASSSTGLSQPQHF
TRBJ2-7 TRBD2 TRBV6-1 CANSAGGDYEQYF
TRBJ1-2 TRBD1 TRBV12-5 CASGRGTGANYGYTF
TRBJ1-2 . TRBV29-1 CSVGRNQGHGYTF
TRBJ2-7 . TRBV7-2 CASTSGTRPYEQYF
TRBJ2-7 TRBD1 TRBV6-5 CASVGQGSEQYF
TRBJ2-3 . TRBV7-9 CASSLVSLDTQYF
TRBJ1-1 TRBD1 TRBV9 CASSVGINAGQGNTEAFF
TRBJ1-2 . TRBV6-5 CASSYSWGGDGYTF
TRBJ2-3 TRBD1 TRBV5-1 CASSLPRTGLADTQYF
TRBJ2-4 . TRBV5-6 CASSLLTEHIQYF
TRBJ2-2 TRBD2 TRBV7-6 CASRSASGRVTGELFF
TRBJ2-2 . TRBV7-9 CASSITGELFF
TRBJ2-7 TRBD2 TRBV29-1 CSVPLAGSSYEQYF
TRBJ1-4 . TRBV5-1 CASSVDSRGREKLFF
TRBJ1-1 . TRBV10-3 CAISGEGEYTEAFF
TRBJ2-2 TRBD2 TRBV28 CASSPLAGGAGELFF
TRBJ2-7 . TRBV9 CASSVDADGGEQYF
TRBJ1-5 TRBD1 TRBV7-9 CASSLGSGTGTNQPQHF